This T cell receptor (beta chain) originates from a study of CXCR3-negative and CXCR3-positive naive CD8 T cells. Looking at the study overall: With about 1.5 +/- 0.3 million reads per library, the TRB reads numbered around 150 million in total.

Whole-study results and caveats: The authors found comparable surface CD5 between naive subsets and inferred TCR strength from TRB CDR3 properties. TRB CDR3s of CXCR3-positive naive cells were more hydrophobic than those of CXCR3-negative naive cells.

A word on this clonotype: Its antigen is unknown.

UMI-labeled 5' RACE TRB cDNA libraries were prepared from the cells. TCRdb re-called the 5' RACE reads; every CDR3 protein appears as one record, without DNA. This repertoire comprises 55,000 to 65,000 distinct CDR3 sequences; its ten largest clones make up about 0.49%. The material sequenced was naive CXCR3+ CD8+ T cells from blood. Subset noted: CD45RO-CCR7+CD27+CD95- naive CD8+ T cells expressing CXCR3 (TNR3+). The sequence came from a human donor in good health. Some clones in this sample may be carry-over from other donors' samples.

The CDR3 is CATDWGNTEAFF. V gene TRBV12-3 or TRBV12-4 combines with J gene TRBJ1-1; TCRdb reports TRBD1, a call that lacks DNA to check it against. The CDR3 is made up of 12 amino acids.